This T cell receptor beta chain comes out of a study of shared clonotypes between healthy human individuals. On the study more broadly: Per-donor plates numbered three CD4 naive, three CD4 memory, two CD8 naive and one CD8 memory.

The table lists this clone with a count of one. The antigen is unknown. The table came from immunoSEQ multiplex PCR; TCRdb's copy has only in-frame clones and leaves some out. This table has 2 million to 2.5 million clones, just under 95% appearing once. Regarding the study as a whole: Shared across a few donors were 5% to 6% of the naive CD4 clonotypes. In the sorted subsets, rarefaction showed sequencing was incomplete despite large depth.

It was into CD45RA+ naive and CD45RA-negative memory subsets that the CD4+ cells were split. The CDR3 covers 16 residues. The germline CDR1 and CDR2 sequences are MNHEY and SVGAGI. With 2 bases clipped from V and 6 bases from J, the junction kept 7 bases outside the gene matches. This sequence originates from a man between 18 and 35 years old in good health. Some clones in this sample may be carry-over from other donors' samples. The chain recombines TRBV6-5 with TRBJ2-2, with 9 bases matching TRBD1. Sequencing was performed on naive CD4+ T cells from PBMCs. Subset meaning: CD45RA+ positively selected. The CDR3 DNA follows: TGTGCCAGCAGTTACCAATCCGGGACAGGGTCCGGGGAGCTGTTTTTT. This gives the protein CASSYQSGTGSGELFF.